These 10 T cell receptor beta chains were sequenced from one sample in a study of beta chain features in type 1 diabetes (dated by TCRdb to about 2018). Overall study results and their limits: In all four CD4+ subsets, TCRB CDR3 length was moderately but significantly shorter in type 1 diabetes patients.

The library relied on the immunoSEQ multiplex PCR assay. All of the isolated RNA was reverse transcribed with the High Capacity cDNA Reverse Transcription Kit, so expressed TCRB transcripts were sequenced. TCRdb holds this immuneACCESS table with in-frame rearrangements only. Some clones are missing; in checked studies, unresolved V genes explain under half, and the rest has no known cause. In all, the sample holds about 660,000 clones, and roughly an eighth of those were seen once. In total, the top ten clones hold 0.03% to 0.04% of the sample. Antigen specificity for these receptors is unknown. The sequencing input was naive CD4+ T cells from blood. In light of the paper, this sample's cell subset or site label describes: true naive CD4+ T cells. The receptors originated from a man between 18 and 35 years old with type 1 diabetes.

The chain couples TRBV7-9 to TRBJ2-2, with 7 bases that match TRBD1. Germline assignment: CDR1 SEHNR and CDR2 FQNEAQ (reference sequence). The CDR3 extends over 16 amino acids. The J segment lost 3 bases and the V segment lost 5 bases, leaving 9 bases of the junction unmatched. In DNA form, the CDR3 reads TGTGCCAGCAGCGGATTTGACAGGGCCGACACCGGGGAGCTGTTTTTT. This sequence encodes CASSGFDRADTGELFF. Full variable domain (missing parts from reference TRBV7-9 and TRBJ2-2): DTGVSQNPRHKITKRGQNVTFRCDPISEHNRLYWYRQTLGQGPEFLTYFQNEAQLEKSRLLSDRFSAERPKGSFSTLEIQRTEQGDSAMYLCASSGFDRADTGELFFGEGSRLTVL.

V gene TRBV28 combines with J gene TRBJ1-2; D gene unclear. This CDR3 has 14 residues. The germline V gene has CDR1 MDHEN and CDR2 SYDVKM. V was trimmed by 5 bases and J by 3 bases, leaving 13 bases between them. CDR3 protein: CASSPRGWDYGYTF. The CDR3 nucleotides are TGTGCCAGCAGTCCCCGCGGCTGGGACTATGGCTACACCTTC.

The chain is built from TRBV21-1 and TRBJ1-4. TRBV21-1 is described as a pseudogene. The CDR3 has 15 residues. The CDR3 sequence is CASSKGEGASEKLFF. The CDR3 bases are TGTGCCAGCAGCAAAGGGGAGGGGGCGAGTGAAAAACTGTTTTTT.

This clone showed up just a few times. The chain has TRBV4-1 and TRBJ2-2; D uncertain. Trimming removed 0 bases at V and 4 bases at J, with 12 bases between. The CDR3 consists of 16 residues. In germline, CDR1 is MGHRA, CDR2 YSYEKL. The DNA for the CDR3 is TGCGCCAGCAGCCAAGACGGGCCAGTTGGCACCGGGGAGCTGTTTTTT. Translated, it gives CASSQDGPVGTGELFF.

This rearrangement joins TRBV7-9 to TRBJ1-6; 9 bases map to TRBD1. Unmatched junction bases numbered 7, after V lost 4 bases and J lost 12 bases. Per the germline V gene, CDR1 is SEHNR and CDR2 is FQNEAQ (reference sequence). The CDR3 covers 14 residues. CDR3: CASSWDRALEPLHF. The CDR3 nucleotides read TGTGCCAGCAGCTGGGACAGGGCACTTGAACCCCTCCACTTT.

This clone has more than one count but fewer than ten. The chain carries TRBV5-1 and TRBJ2-3; D remains unclear. The CDR3 covers 13 residues. CDR1 and CDR2 from the germline V gene are SGHRS and YFSETQ. The V end was cut by 4 bases, the J end by 6 bases, with 12 bases between. This CDR3 is CASSIEGTDTQYF. The CDR3 DNA follows: TGCGCCAGCAGCATAGAAGGTACGGATACGCAGTATTTT. The variable domain in full, completed from reference TRBV5-1 and TRBJ2-3, reads KAGVTQTPRYLIKTRGQQVTLSCSPISGHRSVSWYQQTPGQGLQFLFEYFSETQRNKGNFPGRFSGRQFSNSRSEMNVSTLELGDSALYLCASSIEGTDTQYFGPGTRLTVL.

The CDR3 DNA sequence: TGTGCCAGCAGCTTAGATACTAGCGGGGCCAAGCAGTTCTTC. It yields the protein CASSLDTSGAKQFF. The J gene is TRBJ2-1, the V gene TRBV7-8, with 10 bases that match TRBD2. V dropped 1 base and J dropped 11; count of bases not matched to a gene: 5. The CDR3 has 14 amino acids. Germline V gene data show CDR1 as SGHVS and CDR2 as FQNEAQ.

The V gene is TRBV30, the J gene TRBJ2-1; possible D gene TRBD2, 6 bases. This CDR3 contains 13 residues. Germline loops: CDR1 GTSNPN, CDR2 SVGIG (reference sequence). V was cut by 4 bases and J by 6 bases, with 13 bases left in between. The CDR3 region has the DNA TGTGCCTGGACCCCGGTCGGGGGCAATGAGCAGTTCTTC. This sequence encodes CAWTPVGGNEQFF.

The chain carries TRBV28 and TRBJ1-5, with D maybe TRBD1 (6 bases). The CDR3 loop spans 15 amino acids. With 7 bases removed from V and 6 bases from J, the gap between germline ends came to 19 bases. The germline V gene encodes CDR1 MDHEN and CDR2 SYDVKM. CDR3 in DNA: TGTGCCAGCATCCCTCCTGGGGGCGCCGGTCAGCCCCAGCATTTT. Translated, it gives CASIPPGGAGQPQHF.

In DNA, the CDR3 is TGTGCCAGCAGCCCAGTTCCGGGACAGACCCCCGAGGATGAGCAGTTCTTC. This encodes CASSPVPGQTPEDEQFF. V is TRBV14 and J is TRBJ2-1; 7 bases are a match to TRBD1. The germline V gene encodes CDR1 SGHDN and CDR2 FVKESK. With V trimmed by 4 bases and J by 8 bases, 17 bases remained unmatched. CDR3 length equals 17 residues.